One T cell receptor (beta chain) is described in this entry. Germline CDR1 and CDR2: SGHDT and YYEEEE. CDR3 length: 12 residues. The germline V and J ends were trimmed by 3 bases and 8 bases, with 10 bases remaining between them. These data come from a study of long-term antiretroviral therapy in people with HIV. The immunoSEQ assay was v3.0, run at survey level. Libraries were prepared by immunoSEQ multiplex PCR; TCRdb keeps only in-frame clonotypes and omits some of them. Of around 24,000 clones in the sample, roughly 93% are singletons; the top ten hold around 9.6%. The sequence was obtained from a woman aged 40 to 49 with HIV. The sample was unsorted PBMCs, taken 7.6 years after starting antiretroviral therapy. The chain recombines TRBV5-6 with TRBJ2-3, with D uncertain. The CDR3 DNA follows: TGTGCCAGCAGCTCCTCGGGTGGTACGCAGTATTTT. Amino acids: CASSSSGGTQYF.